This T cell receptor (beta chain) was found in a study of T cells in localized non-small cell lung cancer. This table comes from immunoSEQ multiplex PCR, and its TCRdb copy is limited to in-frame clones, with some not included. The profile shows around 130,000 clones, more than 70% of them singletons. The origin of this receptor is a female donor older than 55 with stage I lung adenocarcinoma. The source was peripheral blood, collected before any cancer treatment.

CDR3: CASSLVGGQTQYF. DNA for the CDR3: TGTGCCAGCAGCTTGGTAGGGGGGCAGACCCAGTACTTC. The J gene is TRBJ2-5, the V gene TRBV7-3; D tentatively reads TRBD1 or TRBD2 (6 bases each). V lost 3 bases and J lost 6, with 11 bases in between. Germline values: CDR1 SGHTA, CDR2 FQGTGA. The CDR3 length is 13 residues.